The clone carrying this T cell receptor (beta chain) was recorded at least ten times. Antigen specificity is unknown. The sample is drawn from a study of Graves' ophthalmopathy and Graves' hyperthyroidism. Study background: Ahead of any treatment, peripheral blood was obtained at the initial diagnosis.

Overall study results and limits: Most expanded clonotypes in thyroid above 0.001 frequency also showed up in blood. Discriminating ophthalmopathy from stable hyperthyroidism, a 13-signature model attained a sensitivity of about 90% and a specificity of 80% to 82%.

RNA served as the template for amplifying TCR beta CDR3 regions. First-round RT-PCR relied on HTBI primers, and a second-round multiplex PCR came next. TCRdb ran MiXCR on the multiplex PCR reads and lists one entry per CDR3 protein. The sample yields 340,000 or so distinct CDR3 sequences, roughly 15% seen once. Germline CDR1 is MNHEY and CDR2 is SVGEGT. The V and J ends lost 0 bases and 4 bases respectively, with 16 bases between them. The CDR3 is 16 amino acids. This clonotype was sampled from an adult man with Graves' ophthalmopathy. This chain links TRBV6-2 or TRBV6-3 with TRBJ2-7; D perhaps matches TRBD1 (6 bases). The sample consisted of peripheral blood. CDR3 sequence reads: CASSYSMAGVVYEQYF. The CDR3 DNA is TGTGCCAGCAGTTACTCGATGGCAGGGGTCGTGTACGAGCAGTACTTC.